The TCR beta chain under discussion was sequenced for a study of chemoradiotherapy in HPV16-positive cancers. Across the whole study: Candidate HPV-specific T-cell clones and common TCR motifs came from functional assays in two HPV16-positive patients.

Sequencing used immunoSEQ multiplex PCR; TCRdb keeps in-frame clones, though not all of them. The sample lists about 53,000 clones, roughly nine tenths occurring once. As to this clone: Its specificity is not known.

Study conclusions and caveats: Functional assays defining HPV-specific T cells used only a couple of HPV16-positive patients. Candidate HPV-specific clones and E7-related TCR motifs grew in tumor during treatment.

V was clipped by 0 bases and J by 8 bases, with 10 bases between them. The germline CDR1 and CDR2 sequences are MNHEY and SVGAGI. The CDR3 runs 13 residues. The clonotype was recovered from a human donor with HPV-associated anogenital cancer. The rearrangement links TRBV6-5 to TRBJ1-2, with D unclear. The material was blood, obtained from a patient who underwent chemoradiotherapy. The chain's CDR3 is CASSYSRKVGYTF. In DNA form, the CDR3 reads TGTGCCAGCAGTTACTCGCGAAAGGTCGGCTACACCTTC.